This T cell receptor (beta chain) was observed in a study of blood T cells in healthy people across ages. V lost 3 bases to trimming and J lost 5 bases; unmatched junction nucleotides: 7. This CDR3 contains 15 residues. Using a J-beta primer mix together with a sample-barcoded 5' primer, a second PCR was run for roughly 6 to 12 cycles. TCRdb analysed the 5' RACE reads with MiXCR anew, one entry per CDR3 protein. Among 950,000 to 1,200,000 distinct CDR3 sequences listed, more than 30% were seen once. This clonotype was sampled from a man in his late teens or twenties in good health. V is TRBV12-3 or TRBV12-4 and J is TRBJ1-5, with TRBD1 matching 7 bases. The source material was blood. The chain's CDR3 is CASSFDRAGYQPQHF. The CDR3, as DNA: TGTGCCAGCAGTTTCGACAGGGCGGGTTATCAGCCCCAGCATTTT.